Following are 8 T cell receptor beta chains from one sample sequenced in a study of PD-L1 blockade in urothelial cancer. Data came from immunoSEQ multiplex PCR; TCRdb stores just in-frame clones and leaves some out. The sample yields 95,000 or so clones, about nine tenths seen once. Indicated time point: pretreatment peripheral blood. Specimen: PBMCs, collected around atezolizumab (anti-PD-L1) treatment. These receptors all come from a man in his sixties with urothelial cancer.

The gene calls are TRBV18 and TRBJ2-5; 10 nucleotides align to TRBD2. The CDR3 totals 16 residues. The junction had 8 bases not matched to a gene; V was cut back by 6 bases and J by 1 base. In germline, CDR1 is KGHSH, CDR2 LQKENI. The CDR3 region is CASSPLQRGGQETQYF. The CDR3 nucleotides read TGTGCCAGCTCCCCCCTTCAGCGGGGGGGCCAAGAGACCCAGTACTTC. Full variable domain (outside the CDR3, taken from reference TRBV18 and TRBJ2-5): NAGVMQNPRHLVRRRGQEARLRCSPMKGHSHVYWYRQLPEEGLKFMVYLQKENIIDESGMPKERFSAEFPKEGPSILRIQQVVRGDSAAYFCASSPLQRGGQETQYFGPGTRLLVL.

The gene calls are TRBV29-1 and TRBJ2-7; 8 nucleotides agree with TRBD1. After removal of 1 base from V and 3 bases from J, the junction contained 5 bases not matched to a gene. The CDR3 is 14 residues long. Per the germline V gene, CDR1 is SQVTM and CDR2 is ANQGSEA. The CDR3 is CSVEGAGQDYEQYF. The CDR3 bases are TGCAGCGTTGAAGGTGCGGGACAGGACTACGAGCAGTACTTC.

The genes are TRBV28 and TRBJ2-1, with 11 bases matching TRBD2. The CDR3 spans 14 residues. From germline, CDR1 is MDHEN and CDR2 SYDVKM. V shed 6 bases, J shed 9 bases, and the junction held 7 bases outside the gene matches. The CDR3 protein is CASRTSGAISEQFF. CDR3 coding DNA: TGTGCCAGCAGGACTAGCGGGGCTATCAGTGAGCAGTTCTTC.

V is TRBV19 and J is TRBJ1-2; weak D call: TRBD1 (5 bases). CDR1 and CDR2 (germline): LNHDA, SQIVND (reference sequence). V was trimmed by 5 bases and J by 5 bases, leaving 18 bases between them. The CDR3 sequence is 15 residues long. The CDR3 protein is CASSLPQGAWYGYTF. Written as DNA, the CDR3 is TGTGCCAGTAGTTTACCCCAAGGGGCCTGGTATGGCTACACCTTC.

The genes are TRBV4-1 and TRBJ2-5, with a weak D call TRBD1 (5 bases). Germline CDR1 MGHRA, CDR2 YSYEKL. Trimming took off 0 bases at V and 7 bases at J, with 12 bases between the two ends. This CDR3 spans 14 amino acids. Here the CDR3 DNA reads TGCGCCAGCAGCCAAGAGGACATGACCGCGACCCAGTACTTC. Protein sequence: CASSQEDMTATQYF.

This clone was detected a few times. The chain recombines TRBV7-3 with TRBJ2-6, with 8 nucleotides matching TRBD1. V lost 2 bases to trimming and J lost 2 bases; unmatched junction nucleotides: 8. Germline loops: CDR1 SGHTA, CDR2 FQGTGA. The CDR3 consists of 18 residues. This CDR3 is CASSLGGQGLAGANVLTF. The CDR3 DNA sequence: TGTGCCAGCAGCTTAGGAGGACAGGGCTTGGCTGGGGCCAACGTCCTGACTTTC.

The DNA of the CDR3 is TGTGCCAGCAGCCATAGCCTAGGGAGCTCCTACGAGCAGTACTTC. Its translation is CASSHSLGSSYEQYF. This rearrangement joins TRBV4-2 to TRBJ2-5, with a tentative D call TRBD2 (5 bases). Gene TRBJ2-7 matches the end of the DNA better, so the J call may be wrong. The CDR3 is made up of 15 amino acids. Germline CDR1 LGHNA, CDR2 YNFKEQ.

The chain has TRBV6-5 and TRBJ1-1, with TRBD1 matching 7 bases. This CDR3 comprises 15 residues. CDR1 is MNHEY, CDR2 SVGAGI, per germline. V shed 7 bases, J shed 4 bases, and the junction held 12 bases outside the gene matches. The CDR3 DNA is TGTGCCAGCAAGGAGGCAGGGGGATCCCCCACTGAAGCTTTCTTT. Its translation is CASKEAGGSPTEAFF.